Following are 23 T cell receptor beta chains from one sample sequenced in a study of T cell repertoires in cytomegalovirus infection (dated by TCRdb to 2018 to 2020). Sequencing was carried out with an Illumina HiSeq 1500. The public reads were reprocessed in TCRdb via fastp at Q25 and MiXCR, keeping in-frame beta chains. Every distinct CDR3 protein forms one entry, paired with its most common genes and DNA. This sample has about 100,000 distinct CDR3 sequences in its table, and around 22% of those were observed once. The ten largest make up approximately 39% of the sample. Sample: CD8+ T cells from PBMCs. These receptor sequences come from a human donor in good health (CMV status not recorded). Some clones in this sample may be carry-over from other donors' samples.

The chain is built from TRBV7-3 and TRBJ2-1, with D possibly being TRBD1 (5 bases). V lost 2 bases to trimming and J lost 10 bases, with 21 bases between them. From germline, CDR1 is SGHTA and CDR2 FQGTGA. CDR3 length: 16 residues. For the CDR3, the DNA is TGTGCCAGCAGCTTAGATTGGGCAGGGCCCTTGAGCGAGCAGTTCTTC. Encoded protein: CASSLDWAGPLSEQFF.

This clonotype was seen only a few times. V and J are TRBV7-6 and TRBJ1-5, with 9 bases that match TRBD1. CDR3 length: 16 residues. The V gene's germline CDR1 is SGHVS and CDR2 FNYEAQ. J was trimmed by 6 bases and V by 5 bases; bases with no gene match: 11. In DNA, the CDR3 is TGTGCCAGCAGCCGTTGGGACAGGGCAATAGGTCAGCCCCAGCATTTT. It encodes CASSRWDRAIGQPQHF.

The V gene is TRBV19, the J gene TRBJ1-1; tentatively, D is TRBD1 (5 bases). The CDR3 has 17 residues. Germline assignment: CDR1 LNHDA and CDR2 SQIVND (reference sequence). Trimming left V 6 bases short and J 0 bases short, with 20 bases between. The CDR3 region has the DNA TGTGCCAGTAGCTTCGACAGTTCAGAGTACATGAACACTGAAGCTTTCTTT. Protein sequence: CASSFDSSEYMNTEAFF. Based on the CDR3 plus reference TRBV19 and TRBJ1-1, the full variable domain is DGGITQSPKYLFRKEGQNVTLSCEQNLNHDAMYWYRQDPGQGLRLIYYSQIVNDFQKGDIAEGYSVSREKKESFPLTVTSAQKNPTAFYLCASSFDSSEYMNTEAFFGQGTRLTVV.

The table lists this clonotype with many counts. The V and J genes are TRBV28 and TRBJ2-1; D might be TRBD2 (5 bases). Trimming cost V 6 bases and J 0 bases, with 15 bases left between them. This CDR3 comprises 16 residues. Germline CDR1 is MDHEN and CDR2 is SYDVKM. CDR3 sequence (DNA): TGTGCCAGCAGCCTCCGGGATATGAGCTCCTACAATGAGCAGTTCTTC. Its translation is CASSLRDMSSYNEQFF.

This clonotype has more than one count but fewer than ten. The V and J genes are TRBV28 and TRBJ2-3; 8 nucleotides agree with TRBD2. The germline gives CDR1 MDHEN, CDR2 SYDVKM. This CDR3 has 14 amino acids. V lost 6 bases and J lost 4; bases outside the gene matches: 6. The CDR3 here is CASREPGGADTQYF. The CDR3 DNA reads as TGTGCCAGCAGGGAACCCGGGGGGGCAGATACGCAGTATTTT.

The gene calls are TRBV28 and TRBJ1-1; weak D call: TRBD1 (5 bases). Trimming shortened V by 5 bases and J by 5 bases, and 12 bases separated the two germline ends. CDR3 length: 13 amino acids. Germline CDR1 and CDR2: MDHEN and SYDVKM. DNA for the CDR3: TGTGCCAGCAGTGTATTCAGGGAAACTGAAGCTTTCTTT. Its protein is CASSVFRETEAFF. Filled out from reference TRBV28 and TRBJ1-1, the complete variable domain reads DVKVTQSSRYLVKRTGEKVFLECVQDMDHENMFWYRQDPGLGLRLIYFSYDVKMKEKGDIPEGYSVSREKKERFSLILESASTNQTSMYLCASSVFRETEAFFGQGTRLTVV.

CDR3 protein: CASGPGGGLNNEQFF. As DNA, the CDR3 is TGTGCTAGTGGTCCCGGAGGGGGGTTAAACAATGAGCAGTTCTTC. V and J are TRBV12-5 and TRBJ2-1; TRBD1 or TRBD2 may be the D gene (6 bases each). Between the trimmed V and J ends, which lost 5 bases and 5 bases, there was a span of 16 bases. This CDR3 has 15 amino acids. Germline V gene lookup returns CDR1 LGHNT and CDR2 FRNRAP.

CDR3 DNA sequence: TGTGCCAGCAGCTTAGGAAGGAAGCCCTTTGAAGCTTTCTTT. Encoded protein: CASSLGRKPFEAFF. V is TRBV13 and J is TRBJ1-1, with D uncertain. V was trimmed by 0 bases and J by 7 bases, leaving 12 bases between them. From germline, CDR1 is PRHDT and CDR2 FYEKMQ (reference sequence). This CDR3 comprises 14 residues. Combining the CDR3 with reference TRBV13 and TRBJ1-1 gives the whole variable domain AAGVIQSPRHLIKEKRETATLKCYPIPRHDTVYWYQQGPGQDPQFLISFYEKMQSDKGSIPDRFSAQQFSDYHSELNMSSLELGDSALYFCASSLGRKPFEAFFGQGTRLTVV.

This clonotype was counted only a few times. The rearrangement joins TRBV7-9 to TRBJ2-1; D gene ambiguous. CDR3 size: 15 residues. V was clipped by 7 bases and J by 0 bases, with 13 bases between them. Germline V lookup: CDR1 SEHNR, CDR2 FQNEAQ (reference sequence). The CDR3 DNA is TGTGCCAGCAACAGTTGGGTCGGCTCCTACAATGAGCAGTTCTTC. Translation: CASNSWVGSYNEQFF.

V usage is TRBV7-9 and J usage is TRBJ1-1, with TRBD1 identical over 8 bases. The ends lost 4 bases at V and 4 bases at J; junction bases unmatched: 5. The CDR3 is 14 amino acids. CDR1 is SEHNR, CDR2 FQNEAQ, per germline (reference sequence). CDR3: CASSYGQGGTEAFF. Written as DNA, the CDR3 is TGTGCCAGCAGCTACGGACAGGGAGGCACTGAAGCTTTCTTT.

This clonotype was counted only a few times. The gene calls are TRBV7-6 and TRBJ2-5, with D possibly being TRBD2 (5 bases). The CDR3 is 13 residues long. The V end lost 1 base, the J end lost 5 bases, and 8 bases lay between the germline ends. The germline CDR1 and CDR2 sequences are SGHVS and FNYEAQ. In DNA form, the CDR3 reads TGTGCCAGCAGCTTAGTGCCGGGGGAGACCCAGTACTTC. It encodes CASSLVPGETQYF.

This clonotype was seen many times. V is TRBV7-9 and J is TRBJ1-5; D gene uncertain. The CDR3 consists of 14 residues. V was trimmed by 5 bases and J by 7 bases, leaving 15 bases between them. Germline assignment: CDR1 SEHNR and CDR2 FQNEAQ (reference sequence). CDR3 bases: TGTGCCAGCAGCCATCCCGGGGTGGGACAGCCCCAGCATTTT. It yields the protein CASSHPGVGQPQHF.

At least ten counts were recorded for this clonotype. V is TRBV14 and J is TRBJ1-2; 7 nucleotides align to TRBD1. J lost 4 bases, V lost 5 bases, and 7 bases had no gene match. The CDR3 is made up of 14 amino acids. Per the germline V gene, CDR1 is SGHDN and CDR2 is FVKESK. CDR3 bases: TGTGCCAGCAGCACAGACGGGACAGTCTATGGCTACACCTTC. Amino acids: CASSTDGTVYGYTF.

V and J are TRBV6-6 and TRBJ1-2; no clear D. Trimming shortened V by 0 bases and J by 3 bases, and 8 bases separated the two germline ends. CDR3 length: 14 amino acids. Germline loops: CDR1 MNHNY, CDR2 SVGAGI (reference sequence). CDR3 in amino acids: CASSYSRGYYGYTF. The CDR3 DNA follows: TGTGCCAGCAGTTACTCGAGAGGTTACTATGGCTACACCTTC.

The chain couples TRBV20-1 to TRBJ2-7; 7 positions agree with TRBD1. Per the germline V gene, CDR1 is DFQATT and CDR2 is SNEGSKA (reference sequence). This CDR3 contains 16 residues. Trimming cost V 0 bases and J 4 bases; bases outside gene matches: 12. The chain's CDR3 is CSARDFSRGLWYEQYF. The CDR3 coding sequence is TGCAGTGCTAGAGATTTCTCGAGGGGGCTATGGTACGAGCAGTACTTC.

The rearrangement joins TRBV6-6 to TRBJ1-5; D is unresolved. V lost 2 bases and J lost 1, with 9 bases in between. This CDR3 region has 15 residues. Germline CDR1 and CDR2: MNHNY and SVGAGI (reference sequence). The CDR3 bases are TGTGCCAGCAGTTACACGGGTAACAGCAATCAGCCCCAGCATTTT. It yields the protein CASSYTGNSNQPQHF.

The rearrangement links TRBV12-3 or TRBV12-4 to TRBJ1-1; 9 positions agree with TRBD1. The V segment lost 6 bases and the J segment 4 bases; nucleotides outside the gene matches: 6. This CDR3 contains 14 residues. The DNA for the CDR3 is TGTGCCAGCAGACCATGGACAGGGGTCACTGAAGCTTTCTTT. Amino acid sequence: CASRPWTGVTEAFF.

J is TRBJ2-6 and V is TRBV5-1; D is perhaps TRBD1 (6 bases). The CDR3 extends over 17 amino acids. V was cut by 3 bases and J by 0 bases, with 13 bases left in between. Germline V gene lookup returns CDR1 SGHRS and CDR2 YFSETQ. The CDR3, as DNA: TGCGCCAGCAGCTGGACAGATTCGGCCTCTGGGGCCAACGTCCTGACTTTC. Its protein is CASSWTDSASGANVLTF.

The chain employs TRBV12-3 or TRBV12-4 and TRBJ2-7; TRBD1 matches 8 bases. The CDR3 runs to 15 residues. V was clipped by 5 bases and J by 4 bases; unmatched bases: 10. Written as DNA, the CDR3 is TGTGCCAGCAGTCTCCGGACAGGGAAAATTTACGAGCAGTACTTC. Translation gives CASSLRTGKIYEQYF.

This clonotype was counted ten times or more. The chain combines TRBV5-1 with TRBJ2-1; D unclear. CDR1 is SGHRS, CDR2 YFSETQ, per germline. The V end lost 0 bases, the J end lost 6 bases, and 1 base lay between the germline ends. The CDR3 loop spans 11 amino acids. The CDR3 bases are TGCGCCAGCAGCTTGGGCAATGAGCAGTTCTTC. Protein sequence: CASSLGNEQFF.

This clonotype was counted ten times or more. The rearrangement uses TRBV6-6 and TRBJ1-5; no clear D gene. Germline V gives CDR1 MNHNY, CDR2 SVGAGI (reference sequence). Trimming left V 5 bases short and J 3 bases short, with 8 bases between. The CDR3 sequence is 13 residues long. The CDR3 DNA sequence: TGTGCCAGCAGTCCTAACGACAATCAGCCCCAGCATTTT. Translating it yields CASSPNDNQPQHF.

This clonotype was detected many times. The gene calls are TRBV7-2 and TRBJ2-2; a possible D gene is TRBD2 (6 bases). V lost 6 bases and J 5 bases, leaving 13 bases between the germline ends. Germline CDR1 reads SGHTA; CDR2 reads FQGNSA. There are 14 residues in the CDR3. CDR3 sequence: CASSGGSQTGELFF. The CDR3 DNA reads as TGTGCCAGCAGTGGGGGGAGTCAGACCGGGGAGCTGTTTTTT.

The gene calls are TRBV6-2 or TRBV6-3 and TRBJ2-1; D gene ambiguous. V gave up 5 bases and J gave up 5 bases, with 4 bases separating them. The CDR3 runs 11 residues. Germline CDR1 reads MNHEY; CDR2 reads SVGEGT. Here the CDR3 DNA reads TGTGCCAGCAGTCGGGACAATGAGCAGTTCTTC. It codes for CASSRDNEQFF.